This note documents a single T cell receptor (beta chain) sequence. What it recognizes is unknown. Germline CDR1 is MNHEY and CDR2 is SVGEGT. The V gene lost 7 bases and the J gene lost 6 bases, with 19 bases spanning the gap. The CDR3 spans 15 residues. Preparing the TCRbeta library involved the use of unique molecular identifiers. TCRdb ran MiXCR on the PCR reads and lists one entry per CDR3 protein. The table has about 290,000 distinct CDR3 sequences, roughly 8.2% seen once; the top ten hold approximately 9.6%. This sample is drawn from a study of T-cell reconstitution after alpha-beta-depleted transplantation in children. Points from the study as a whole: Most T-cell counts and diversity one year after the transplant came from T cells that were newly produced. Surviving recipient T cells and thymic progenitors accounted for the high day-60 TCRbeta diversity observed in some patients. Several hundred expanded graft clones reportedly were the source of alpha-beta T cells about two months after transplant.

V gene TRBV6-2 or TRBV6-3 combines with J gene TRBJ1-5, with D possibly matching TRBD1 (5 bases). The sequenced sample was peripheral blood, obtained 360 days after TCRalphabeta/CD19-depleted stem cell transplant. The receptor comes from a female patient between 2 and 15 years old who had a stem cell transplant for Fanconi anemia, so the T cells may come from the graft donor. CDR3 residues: CASTPLIGAGQPQHF. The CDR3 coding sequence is TGTGCCAGCACCCCGTTGATAGGGGCGGGTCAGCCCCAGCATTTT.